Below are 26 T cell receptor beta chains sequenced from a single sample in a study of blood T cell repertoires in COVID-19. TCRdb's table, derived via immunoSEQ multiplex PCR, lists solely in-frame clones and lacks some. The table records 180,000 or so clones, 87% of them present only once. The source material was peripheral blood. The receptors derive from a woman between 50 and 59 years old with acute or convalescent COVID-19.

The chain links TRBV6-5 to TRBJ1-3, with no clear D. V was shortened by 5 bases and J by 4 bases, with 12 bases between the two germline ends. This CDR3 region has 14 residues. The germline V gene has CDR1 MNHEY and CDR2 SVGAGI. The CDR3 protein is CASSPEGDGNTIYF. The CDR3 DNA reads as TGTGCCAGCAGTCCGGAGGGCGACGGAAACACCATATATTTT.

This chain uses TRBV7-9 with TRBJ1-4; TRBD1 matches 10 bases. Germline CDR1 is SEHNR and CDR2 is FQNEAQ (reference sequence). J lost 7 bases, V lost 3 bases, and 5 bases had no gene match. The CDR3 length is 15 residues. The CDR3: CASSFSGTGAEKLFF. DNA of the CDR3: TGTGCCAGCAGCTTTTCCGGGACAGGGGCTGAAAAACTGTTTTTT.

The chain carries TRBV12-5 and TRBJ2-1, with TRBD2 identical over 8 bases. V shed 2 bases, J shed 8 bases, and the junction held 8 bases outside the gene matches. Germline CDR1 and CDR2: LGHNT and FRNRAP. This CDR3 region has 15 residues. The CDR3 region has the DNA TGTGCTAGTGGTTTGTACACGGGGGGGAGGGATGAGCAGTTCTTC. Translated: CASGLYTGGRDEQFF.

This chain links TRBV5-4 with TRBJ1-2, with 10 bases that match TRBD1. The V gene's germline CDR1 is SGHNT and CDR2 YYREEE (reference sequence). This CDR3 is 15 amino acids long. J gave up 3 bases and V 4 bases, and 6 bases lay outside the gene matches. Here the CDR3 reads CASSQGTGEDYGYTF. In nucleotides, the CDR3 is TGTGCCAGCAGCCAAGGGACAGGGGAGGACTATGGCTACACCTTC.

This chain joins TRBV15 and TRBJ2-7; 8 bases are a match to TRBD2. The germline gives CDR1 LNHNV, CDR2 YYDKDF (reference sequence). After removal of 1 base from V and 6 bases from J, the junction contained 11 bases not matched to a gene. The CDR3 is 16 amino acids. For the CDR3, the DNA is TGTGCCACCAGCAGAGTAGGGGAGCGGGAGCCCCGCGAGCAGTACTTC. This sequence encodes CATSRVGEREPREQYF.

The chain carries TRBV5-6 and TRBJ1-6; maybe TRBD1 (5 bases). In germline, CDR1 is SGHDT, CDR2 YYEEEE. CDR3 size: 15 residues. Trimming shortened V by 4 bases and J by 9 bases, and 17 bases separated the two germline ends. The CDR3 DNA sequence: TGTGCCAGCAGCATAGGACACGGCCCCACTTCACCCCTCCACTTT. It codes for CASSIGHGPTSPLHF.

The chain combines TRBV25-1 with TRBJ2-1; TRBD2 aligns across 7 bases. From germline, CDR1 is MGHDK and CDR2 SYGVNS. CDR3 length: 16 amino acids. With V trimmed by 1 base and J by 8 bases, 11 bases remained unmatched. The CDR3 nucleotides read TGTGCCAGCAGTGAATTCTTGGCGGGAGTGGTCGATGAGCAGTTCTTC. It codes for CASSEFLAGVVDEQFF.

V is TRBV10-3 and J is TRBJ1-3; no clear D gene. CDR3 size: 11 residues. V was shortened by 7 bases and J by 2 bases, with 3 bases between the two germline ends. The germline V gene encodes CDR1 ENHRY and CDR2 SYGVKD. The CDR3, as DNA: TGTGCCATCATAGCTGGAAACACCATATATTTT. Protein: CAIIAGNTIYF.

The V call is TRBV20-1, the J call TRBJ2-7; D gene ambiguous. V was shortened by 2 bases and J by 2 bases, with 4 bases between the two germline ends. Germline CDR1 is DFQATT and CDR2 is SNEGSKA (reference sequence). This CDR3 region has 11 residues. The CDR3 is CSARRPYEQYF. CDR3 in DNA: TGCAGTGCTAGACGTCCCTACGAGCAGTACTTC.

The chain carries TRBV7-2 and TRBJ1-2; no definite D call. The length of the CDR3 is 15 residues. Germline CDR1 SGHTA, CDR2 FQGNSA. Trimming took 1 base from V and 0 from J, leaving 9 bases between them. The CDR3 nucleotides read TGTGCCAGCAGCTTAGGCCCGATAGCTAACTATGGCTACACCTTC. Translation gives CASSLGPIANYGYTF.

This clone was seen a handful of times. V is TRBV19 and J is TRBJ2-7; 7 positions match TRBD2. This CDR3 spans 12 amino acids. The V gene's germline CDR1 is LNHDA and CDR2 SQIVND (reference sequence). The V gene end was trimmed by 3 bases and the J gene end by 6 bases; junction bases not matched to a gene: 2. The CDR3 nucleotides are TGTGCCAGTAGTATGGCTAGCGGCGAGCAGTACTTC. Translation: CASSMASGEQYF.

This clone was seen a single time. V is TRBV7-8 and J is TRBJ1-2; 8 nucleotides align to TRBD1. The CDR3 runs to 15 residues. The trim removed 5 bases at V and 6 bases at J, leaving 11 bases unmatched. Germline V gives CDR1 SGHVS, CDR2 FQNEAQ. The CDR3 nucleotides are TGTGCCAGCAGCCCCTACGCTGGACAGGGAAATGGCTACACCTTC. Its translation: CASSPYAGQGNGYTF.

J is TRBJ1-4 and V is TRBV30, with 8 bases matching TRBD1. The CDR3 is 14 amino acids. Per germline, CDR1 GTSNPN and CDR2 SVGIG (reference sequence). The J segment lost 3 bases and the V segment lost 2 bases, leaving 2 bases of the junction unmatched. This CDR3 is CAWSQGAANEKLFF. The CDR3 DNA follows: TGTGCCTGGAGTCAGGGGGCGGCTAATGAAAAACTGTTTTTT. The variable domain in full, with the rest retrieved from reference TRBV30 and TRBJ1-4, is SQTIHQWPATLVQPVGSPLSLECTVEGTSNPNLYWYRQAAGRGLQLLFYSVGIGQISSEVPQNLSASRPQDRQFILSSKKLLLSDSGFYLCAWSQGAANEKLFFGSGTQLSVL.

J is TRBJ1-1 and V is TRBV7-2; 8 bases fit TRBD1. CDR1 and CDR2 (germline): SGHTA, FQGNSA. This CDR3 spans 15 amino acids. J gave up 0 bases and V 5 bases, and 5 bases lay outside the gene matches. This chain's CDR3 is CASSPGQGMNTEAFF. CDR3 sequence (DNA): TGTGCCAGCAGCCCCGGACAGGGCATGAACACTGAAGCTTTCTTT.

The chain combines TRBV5-8 with TRBJ2-3, with unresolved D. Trimming removed 4 bases from V and 2 bases from J, with 11 bases in between. This CDR3 region has 14 residues. CDR1 and CDR2 from the germline V gene are SGHTS and YDEGEE. The DNA of the CDR3 is TGTGCCAGCAGCGTGACACAAATCACAGATACGCAGTATTTT. It yields the protein CASSVTQITDTQYF. Looking up the rest from reference TRBV5-8 and TRBJ2-3 gives the full variable domain: EAGVTQSPTHLIKTRGQQATLRCSPISGHTSVYWYQQALGLGLQFLLWYDEGEERNRGNFPPRFSGRQFPNYSSELNVNALELEDSALYLCASSVTQITDTQYFGPGTRLTVL.

The gene calls are TRBV3-1 (or the pseudogene TRBV3-2) and TRBJ1-1, with TRBD1 matching over 7 bases. Germline CDR1 and CDR2: LGHDT and YNNKEL (reference sequence). CDR3 length: 15 residues. The trim removed 4 bases at V and 3 bases at J, leaving 8 bases unmatched. Here the CDR3 reads CASSPYSQGDTEAFF. The CDR3 DNA follows: TGTGCCAGCAGCCCCTATAGCCAGGGGGACACTGAAGCTTTCTTT.

J is TRBJ2-5 and V is TRBV5-1; 16 bases fit TRBD2. The junction had 7 bases not matched to a gene; V was cut back by 3 bases and J by 5 bases. This CDR3 has 17 amino acids. CDR1 and CDR2 from the germline V gene are SGHRS and YFSETQ. CDR3 nucleotide sequence: TGCGCCAGCAGCTGGGGGACTAGCGGGAGGGTATTTGAGACCCAGTACTTC. Amino acids: CASSWGTSGRVFETQYF.

This clone was detected once. This sequence joins TRBV18 and TRBJ1-6; D ambiguous. Trimming took off 2 bases at V and 5 bases at J, with 16 bases between the two ends. CDR1 and CDR2 (germline): KGHSH, LQKENI. This CDR3 is built from 17 residues. As DNA, the CDR3 is TGTGCCAGCTCACCAGGCCCAACGGTCGGGAATAATTCACCCCTCCACTTT. As protein: CASSPGPTVGNNSPLHF.

This clone was found a few times. The genes are TRBV13 and TRBJ2-5, with a possible D match to TRBD2 (6 bases). V was clipped by 8 bases and J by 2 bases, with 15 bases between them. This CDR3 has 14 residues. CDR1 and CDR2 from the germline V gene are PRHDT and FYEKMQ (reference sequence). The CDR3, as DNA: TGTGCCAGCGTCCGGCAGGGAGGACAAGAGACCCAGTACTTC. This codes for CASVRQGGQETQYF.

The chain recombines TRBV19 with TRBJ2-1; no clear D gene. Germline values: CDR1 LNHDA, CDR2 SQIVND (reference sequence). V lost 2 bases, J lost 3 bases, and 5 bases lay in between. This CDR3 is built from 13 residues. CDR3 loop: CASSIPFYNEQFF. The CDR3 DNA reads TGTGCCAGTAGTATACCCTTCTACAATGAGCAGTTCTTC.

V is TRBV7-9 and J is TRBJ2-7; TRBD2 aligns across 14 bases. Germline V CDR1 and CDR2: SEHNR, FQNEAQ (reference sequence). V gave up 6 bases and J gave up 6 bases; unmatched junction bases: 7. The CDR3 totals 15 residues. The CDR3 nucleotides read TGTGCCAGCAGTCCCGGGACTAGCGGGAGTCTCGAGCAGTACTTC. Its protein is CASSPGTSGSLEQYF.

The V gene is TRBV24-1, the J gene TRBJ2-7; 9 bases align to TRBD1. This CDR3 region has 15 residues. Germline V gene data show CDR1 as KGHDR and CDR2 as SFDVKD. Germline trimming cut 2 bases from V and 5 bases from J; bases unmatched to any gene: 6. The CDR3 reads CATSDWGTGNDEQYF. The CDR3 region has the DNA TGTGCCACCAGTGATTGGGGGACAGGGAATGACGAGCAGTACTTC.

The J gene is TRBJ2-3, the V gene TRBV11-2; 12 nucleotides match TRBD2. Germline values: CDR1 SGHAT, CDR2 FQNNGV. The CDR3 is 15 amino acids. Trimming removed 3 bases from V and 7 bases from J; junction bases left unmatched: 5. The chain's CDR3 is CASSFGTSGRNTQYF. Written as DNA, the CDR3 is TGTGCCAGCAGCTTCGGGACTAGCGGGCGAAATACGCAGTATTTT.

This chain uses TRBV27 with TRBJ2-2, with D possibly being TRBD2 (5 bases). The CDR3 contains 13 residues. The germline gives CDR1 MNHEY, CDR2 SMNVEV (reference sequence). V lost 8 bases, J lost 7 bases, and 14 bases lay in between. CDR3 DNA: TGTGCCAGCTGCACGCTAGCATACGGGGAGCTGTTTTTT. This gives the protein CASCTLAYGELFF.

This clone appeared many times. This chain joins TRBV10-2 and TRBJ2-7; the D gene is possibly TRBD2 (6 bases). The length of the CDR3 is 17 residues. V was shortened by 3 bases and J by 2 bases, with 20 bases between the two germline ends. Per the germline V gene, CDR1 is WSHSY and CDR2 is SAAADI. CDR3: CASSDAGRESEAYEQYF. The CDR3 bases are TGCGCCAGCAGTGATGCGGGGCGCGAAAGCGAAGCCTACGAGCAGTACTTC.

V and J are TRBV13 and TRBJ1-6; D is unresolved. Trimming took off 7 bases at V and 7 bases at J, with 17 bases between the two ends. This CDR3 spans 15 amino acids. Germline V CDR1 and CDR2: PRHDT, FYEKMQ (reference sequence). The CDR3 is CASTLLGRSNSPLHF. In DNA, the CDR3 is TGTGCCAGCACCCTCCTCGGTAGGAGCAATTCACCCCTCCACTTT.